This T cell receptor beta chain stems from a study of blood T cell repertoires in COVID-19. On the study more broadly: The cDNA or gDNA used as material had been derived from T cells, B-cell-depleted T cells, or PBMCs.

In the authors' methods: Estimation of nucleated cell counts relied on the amplification of reference gene primers. Profiling relied on immunoSEQ multiplex PCR, and the TCRdb table lists in-frame clones only, not all of them. V, J and clone size are those of that table, while D and trimming were read from the DNA. The sample includes about 69,000 clones, roughly 90% of them seen just once. This clonotype originated in a man in his thirties or forties with acute or convalescent COVID-19. The sequencing sample was made of peripheral blood.

The CDR3 coding sequence is TGTGCCAGCACCCTCGACAGCTACAATGAGCAGTTCTTC. It translates to CASTLDSYNEQFF. The V call is TRBV2, the J call TRBJ2-1; D may be TRBD1 (5 bases). The germline CDR1 and CDR2 sequences are SNHLY and FYNNEI. Trimming left V 7 bases short and J 3 bases short, with 10 bases between. The CDR3 totals 13 residues.